What follows describes a single T cell receptor beta chain. Its specificity is unknown. This sample stems from a study of cytomegalovirus exposure and HLA in healthy donors. Notes on the study in general: Reported results showed that the classifier diagnosed cytomegalovirus status with high specificity and sensitivity. The study flagged approximately 180 TCR beta chains as cytomegalovirus-associated. TCR sequences were mostly rare, though some public TCRs occurred in many donors. The tendency of first-cohort TCR clusters to co-occur in the approximately 110 validation repertoires was identified by a subsequent analysis.

This table comes from immunoSEQ multiplex PCR, and its TCRdb copy is limited to in-frame clones, with some not included. The sample includes approximately 72,000 clones, about 95% of them seen just once. The V gene lost 4 bases and the J gene lost 8 bases, with 13 bases spanning the gap. There are 13 residues in the CDR3. Germline values: CDR1 SGHDT, CDR2 YYEEEE. Sequenced sample: PBMCs. The source is a woman aged 18-30 years in good health and CMV-seronegative. V is TRBV5-6 and J is TRBJ2-1, with TRBD1 as a possible D gene (5 bases). CDR3 bases: TGTGCCAGCAGCAGCTACGACAGCCATGAGCAGTTCTTC. Its translation is CASSSYDSHEQFF. The full variable domain, with the rest looked up from reference TRBV5-6 and TRBJ2-1, is DAGVTQSPTHLIKTRGQQVTLRCSPKSGHDTVSWYQQALGQGPQFIFQYYEEEERQRGNFPDRFSGHQFPNYSSELNVNALLLGDSALYLCASSSYDSHEQFFGPGTRLTVL.